This entry concerns a single TCR beta chain. The data are from a study of blood T cell repertoires in COVID-19. The V gene end was trimmed by 3 bases and the J gene end by 2 bases; junction bases not matched to a gene: 4. The CDR3 length is 14 residues. CDR1 and CDR2 from the germline V gene are SGHDT and YYEEEE. In the original processing: Reference gene primers were amplified, and this amplification served to estimate nucleated cell counts. Measured with immunoSEQ multiplex PCR; TCRdb has only the in-frame clones, and not every one. V, J and clone size were drawn from that table, and D and trimming were deduced from the DNA. The sample holds 120,000 or so clones, 80% to 90% seen once.

The sequence came from a human donor in a cohort sampled during active COVID-19. Sequencing was carried out using peripheral blood. V usage is TRBV5-6 and J usage is TRBJ1-1, with 7 bases matching TRBD1. The CDR3 here is CASSYGDRNTEAFF. The CDR3 DNA sequence: TGTGCCAGCAGCTATGGGGACAGAAACACTGAAGCTTTCTTT.